Listed here are 10 T cell receptor beta chains from one sample, sequenced in a study of T cell responses to AZD1222 COVID-19 vaccine. Profiling relied on immunoSEQ multiplex PCR, and the TCRdb table lists in-frame clones only, not all of them. The table has roughly 65,000 clones, more than 70% seen once. The sample was peripheral blood, taken on day 0 of AZD1222 vaccination. These receptor sequences come from an adult in good health.

V and J are TRBV10-3 and TRBJ2-5; no reliable D call. The CDR3 sequence is 15 residues long. From germline, CDR1 is ENHRY and CDR2 SYGVKD. Trimming removed 3 bases at V and 4 bases at J, with 15 bases between. CDR3 amino acids: CAISELWTRRETQYF. CDR3 DNA sequence: TGTGCCATCAGTGAATTATGGACCCGCCGAGAGACCCAGTACTTC.

The DNA for the CDR3 is TGTGCCAGCAGCCAAGGCAACACTGAAGCTTTCTTT. It is translated as CASSQGNTEAFF. The chain carries TRBV3-1 (or the pseudogene TRBV3-2) and TRBJ1-1; D gene uncertain. With 1 base removed from V and 2 bases from J, the gap between germline ends came to 2 bases. Germline values: CDR1 LGHDT, CDR2 YNNKEL (reference sequence). This CDR3 is 12 amino acids long.

This chain uses TRBV6-4 with TRBJ2-2, with no clear D. V gave up 6 bases and J gave up 4 bases, with 9 bases separating them. The CDR3 sequence is 13 residues long. The V gene's germline CDR1 is MRHNA and CDR2 SNTAGT. In DNA form, the CDR3 reads TGTGCCAGCAGCGCCCGTGTCACCGGGGAGCTGTTTTTT. This translates into CASSARVTGELFF.

V gene TRBV12-3 or TRBV12-4 combines with J gene TRBJ1-1; TRBD1 is a possible D gene (5 bases). The CDR3 length is 13 residues. The V end was cut by 3 bases, the J end by 4 bases, with 9 bases between. The CDR3: CASSFQGSTEAFF. The CDR3 nucleotides read TGTGCCAGCAGTTTTCAGGGAAGCACTGAAGCTTTCTTT.

CDR3 in DNA: TGTGCCAGCAGTTATGCTCCTGAGAGCCCTGGCTACACCTTC. This codes for CASSYAPESPGYTF. The chain joins TRBV6-2 or TRBV6-3 to TRBJ1-2; no clear D gene. Per the germline V gene, CDR1 is MNHEY and CDR2 is SVGEGT. V lost 3 bases and J lost 7, with 15 bases in between. The CDR3 contains 14 residues.

The chain recombines TRBV30 with TRBJ1-4, with 11 bases lining up with TRBD1. CDR1 GTSNPN and CDR2 SVGIG come from the germline V gene (reference sequence). The CDR3 sequence is 16 residues long. Trimming cost V 1 base and J 8 bases; bases outside gene matches: 9. The CDR3 DNA reads TGTGCCTGGAGTGCCCCACGGACAGGGGGCAGGGAAAAACTGTTTTTT. This gives the protein CAWSAPRTGGREKLFF.

This clone was seen more than once but under ten times. The chain's CDR3 is CASSLDTQGNSYEQYF. The CDR3 coding sequence is TGTGCCAGCAGCTTAGATACACAGGGAAATTCCTACGAGCAGTACTTC. The V and J genes are TRBV7-9 and TRBJ2-7, with D possibly matching TRBD1 (6 bases). CDR3 length: 16 residues. CDR1 SEHNR and CDR2 FQNEAQ come from the germline V gene (reference sequence). Trimming left V 1 base short and J 1 base short, with 14 bases between. Supplemented by reference TRBV7-9 and TRBJ2-7, the full variable domain reads DTGVSQNPRHKITKRGQNVTFRCDPISEHNRLYWYRQTLGQGPEFLTYFQNEAQLEKSRLLSDRFSAERPKGSFSTLEIQRTEQGDSAMYLCASSLDTQGNSYEQYFGPGTRLTVT.

This clone was found a few times. CDR3: CASSYSILGGGSEQYF. In DNA form, the CDR3 reads TGTGCCAGCAGTTACTCGATCCTCGGAGGGGGCAGCGAGCAGTACTTC. V is TRBV6-6 and J is TRBJ2-7, with TRBD1 as a possible D gene (7 bases). Between the trimmed V and J ends, which lost 0 bases and 6 bases, there was a span of 18 bases. This CDR3 region has 16 residues. Germline V gene sequence: CDR1 MNHNY, CDR2 SVGAGI (reference sequence).

V is TRBV7-3 and J is TRBJ1-1; 8 nucleotides align to TRBD1. The germline gives CDR1 SGHTA, CDR2 FQGTGA. This CDR3 is 16 amino acids long. V dropped 5 bases and J dropped 0; count of bases not matched to a gene: 8. CDR3 sequence (DNA): TGTGCCAGCAGCCGGGGTGCAGGGGGCTTGAACACTGAAGCTTTCTTT. It translates to CASSRGAGGLNTEAFF.

The chain carries TRBV5-5 and TRBJ2-7; D remains unclear. The germline V gene has CDR1 SGHKS and CDR2 YYEKEE (reference sequence). The length of the CDR3 is 13 residues. V was shortened by 4 bases and J by 5 bases, with 13 bases between the two germline ends. CDR3 in DNA: TGTGCCAGCAGCGTAGGTCAGGATCACGAGCAGTACTTC. It specifies CASSVGQDHEQYF.